The 17 T cell receptor beta chains presented below share a single source sample, sequenced in a study of regulatory T cells in long-lasting Graves disease. Time point denoted: newly diagnosed GD, antithyroid drugs for less than 3 months. The TCR library was made from RNA that had been extracted from PBMCs in TRIzol. To make TCR beta libraries, researchers used iRepertoire HTBI primers and Arm-PCR of CDR3 regions. TCRdb reprocessed the multiplex PCR reads with MiXCR, giving one entry per CDR3 protein. This sample carries 300,000 to 450,000 distinct CDR3 sequences, 15% to 18% of them seen once, and the ten largest clones take 22%. Sequences were derived from peripheral blood mononuclear cells (PBMCs), sampled at new diagnosis, from a patient treated with antithyroid drugs. The receptors were sampled from a female donor with Graves disease.

In its sample, this clonotype was seen many times. This chain connects TRBV12-5 to TRBJ2-7; no clear D gene. CDR1 and CDR2 (germline): LGHNT, FRNRAP. The CDR3 totals 13 residues. The ends were cut back, 1 base at V and 3 bases at J, with 7 bases in the middle. CDR3 nucleotides: TGTGCTAGTGGTTTGGGGGGTTACTACGAGCAGTACTTC. This encodes CASGLGGYYEQYF. The full variable domain, completed using reference TRBV12-5 and TRBJ2-7, is DARVTQTPRHKVTEMGQEVTMRCQPILGHNTVFWYRQTMMQGLELLAYFRNRAPLDDSGMPKDRFSAEMPDATLATLKIQPSEPRDSAVYFCASGLGGYYEQYFGPGTRLTVT.

This clonotype was found a few times. This chain connects TRBV5-6 to TRBJ1-2, with D possibly being TRBD1 (6 bases). There are 15 residues in the CDR3. The germline V and J ends were trimmed by 0 bases and 6 bases, with 15 bases remaining between them. Germline CDR1 is SGHDT and CDR2 is YYEEEE. The CDR3 reads CASSLDLNRVDGYTF. The DNA of the CDR3 is TGTGCCAGCAGCTTGGATTTAAACAGGGTGGATGGCTACACCTTC. The full variable domain, rest sourced from reference TRBV5-6 and TRBJ1-2, is DAGVTQSPTHLIKTRGQQVTLRCSPKSGHDTVSWYQQALGQGPQFIFQYYEEEERQRGNFPDRFSGHQFPNYSSELNVNALLLGDSALYLCASSLDLNRVDGYTFGSGTRLTVV.

This clonotype was recorded at least ten times. The V call is TRBV28, the J call TRBJ1-5, with a possible D match to TRBD1 (5 bases). The CDR3 has 15 amino acids. V dropped 5 bases and J dropped 6 bases, with 17 bases sitting between them. Germline V lookup: CDR1 MDHEN, CDR2 SYDVKM. CDR3 DNA sequence: TGTGCCAGCAGTGAACAGGAGGGGTGGGGTCAGCCCCAGCATTTT. Protein sequence: CASSEQEGWGQPQHF.

A remark on this clonotype: A read error may explain this, as a much larger clone is one base away. The V and J genes are TRBV7-9 and TRBJ1-1; 10 bases map to TRBD1. The germline gives CDR1 SEHNR, CDR2 FQNEAQ (reference sequence). The CDR3 spans 13 residues. Here the CDR3 reads CAGSLGTGAEAFF. The CDR3, as DNA: TGTGCCGGCAGCTTAGGGACAGGGGCCGAAGCTTTCTTT. Full variable domain (rest looked up from reference TRBV7-9 and TRBJ1-1): DTGVSQNPRHKITKRGQNVTFRCDPISEHNRLYWYRQTLGQGPEFLTYFQNEAQLEKSRLLSDRFSAERPKGSFSTLEIQRTEQGDSAMYLCAGSLGTGAEAFFGQGTRLTVV.

This clonotype was seen ten or more times. The gene calls are TRBV6-2 or TRBV6-3 and TRBJ1-1; D is unclear. CDR1 is MNHEY and CDR2 is SVGEGT in the germline V gene. Trimming shortened V by 1 base and J by 1 base, and 10 bases separated the two germline ends. This CDR3 has 15 residues. The CDR3 nucleotides are TGTGCCAGCAGTTACTTCGGAACCGGGAACACTGAAGCTTTCTTT. Its translation: CASSYFGTGNTEAFF.

This clonotype showed up many times. The chain recombines TRBV4-1 with TRBJ1-5; TRBD1 agrees at 7 bases. Germline-derived CDR1 and CDR2 are MGHRA and YSYEKL. V lost 0 bases and J lost 3; bases outside the gene matches: 11. The CDR3 has 18 residues. The CDR3 sequence: CASSQDYLQGVTNQPQHF. The DNA for the CDR3 is TGCGCCAGCAGCCAAGATTATTTGCAGGGGGTTACCAATCAGCCCCAGCATTTT.

This clonotype was seen many times. CDR3 region: CASSPRHRDEQYF. CDR3 bases: TGTGCCAGCTCACCACGACACCGGGACGAGCAGTACTTC. This chain uses TRBV18 with TRBJ2-7; D ambiguous. Germline V CDR1 and CDR2: KGHSH, LQKENI. The CDR3 is 13 amino acids. The ends were cut back, 1 base at V and 5 bases at J, with 9 bases in the middle.

This clonotype was detected ten times or more. V usage is TRBV4-1 and J usage is TRBJ2-5, with D uncertain. With 0 bases removed from V and 2 bases from J, the gap between germline ends came to 4 bases. The CDR3 is 13 amino acids. The germline CDR1 and CDR2 sequences are MGHRA and YSYEKL. CDR3 amino acids: CASSQEVQETQYF. The CDR3, as DNA: TGCGCCAGCAGCCAAGAAGTACAAGAGACCCAGTACTTC.

The sample holds a few counts of this clonotype. V usage is TRBV7-2 and J usage is TRBJ2-7; D ambiguous. CDR3 length: 14 amino acids. The ends were cut back, 1 base at V and 4 bases at J, with 11 bases in the middle. CDR1 SGHTA and CDR2 FQGNSA come from the germline V gene. CDR3 coding DNA: TGTGCCAGCAGCTTAGTTGTCCCGAGGTACGAGCAGTACTTC. Translation gives CASSLVVPRYEQYF.

This clonotype was seen only a few times. V usage is TRBV6-1 and J usage is TRBJ1-5; the D gene is possibly TRBD1 (5 bases). In germline, CDR1 is MNHNS, CDR2 SASEGT. V was shortened by 6 bases and J by 4 bases, with 10 bases between the two germline ends. The CDR3 sequence is 13 residues long. The CDR3 nucleotides are TGTGCCAGCAGCCCGACAGATAATCAGCCCCAGCATTTT. Its protein is CASSPTDNQPQHF.

This clonotype has a count of ten or more. The DNA of the CDR3 is TGCGCCAGCAGCTCGACAGGGGGCAGAAAACTGTTTTTT. This translates into CASSSTGGRKLFF. This chain joins TRBV5-1 and TRBJ1-4; 10 nucleotides line up with TRBD1. V was clipped by 3 bases and J by 10 bases; unmatched bases: 3. Germline V gene lookup returns CDR1 SGHRS and CDR2 YFSETQ. CDR3 length: 13 amino acids.

This clonotype has ten or more counts. The chain couples TRBV12-3 or TRBV12-4 to TRBJ1-1, with a possible D match to TRBD1 (5 bases). V was pared by 3 bases and J by 4 bases, with 12 bases between. This CDR3 has 14 amino acids. In DNA, the CDR3 is TGTGCCAGCAGTTTTCAGGGCGGGGGCACTGAAGCTTTCTTT. Translating it yields CASSFQGGGTEAFF.

This clonotype was picked up one time. A much larger clonotype is one base distant, so this may be a read error. V and J are TRBV6-2 or TRBV6-3 and TRBJ2-7, with 7 nucleotides matching TRBD2. From germline, CDR1 is MNHEY and CDR2 SVGEGT. There are 13 residues in the CDR3. CDR3 bases: TGTGTCAGCAGTGGGGCGGGAGTTCGCGAGCAGTACTTC. Amino acids: CVSSGAGVREQYF.

The table lists this clonotype with many counts. This chain connects TRBV15 to TRBJ2-1; D possibly matches TRBD1 or TRBD2 (5 bases each). The V gene lost 0 bases and the J gene lost 7 bases, with 22 bases spanning the gap. Germline V lookup: CDR1 LNHNV, CDR2 YYDKDF (reference sequence). CDR3 length: 18 amino acids. The CDR3 protein is CATSRDRGGLEFVNEQFF. The CDR3 nucleotides are TGTGCCACCAGCAGAGATCGGGGCGGGTTGGAGTTTGTGAATGAGCAGTTCTTC. The full variable domain, with the rest looked up from reference TRBV15 and TRBJ2-1, is DAMVIQNPRYQVTQFGKPVTLSCSQTLNHNVMYWYQQKSSQAPKLLFHYYDKDFNNEADTPDNFQSRRPNTSFCFLDIRSPGLGDTAMYLCATSRDRGGLEFVNEQFFGPGTRLTVL.

On this clonotype itself: A much larger clonotype is one base distant, so this may be a read error. The chain couples TRBV2 to TRBJ2-7; no reliable D call. CDR3 length: 15 amino acids. Germline CDR1 is SNHLY and CDR2 is FYNNEI. CDR3 sequence (DNA): TGTGCCAGCAGTTTTAATCTTGGTAGCTCCTGCGAGCAGTACTTC. Protein: CASSFNLGSSCEQYF.

Of note for this clonotype: This sequence may be a read error, since a much larger clone differs from it by one base. CDR3 nucleotides: TGTGCCAGCAGCTTAGAAAGCGGGGGAGCCTGCGAGCAGTACTTC. This codes for CASSLESGGACEQYF. The J gene is TRBJ2-7, the V gene TRBV7-3; 8 bases agree with TRBD2. V dropped 2 bases and J dropped 6; count of bases not matched to a gene: 9. Per the germline V gene, CDR1 is SGHTA and CDR2 is FQGTGA. CDR3 length equals 15 residues. Full variable domain (rest looked up from reference TRBV7-3 and TRBJ2-7): GAGVSQTPSNKVTEKGKYVELRCDPISGHTALYWYRQSLGQGPEFLIYFQGTGAADDSGLPNDRFFAVRPEGSVSTLKIQRTERGDSAVYLCASSLESGGACEQYFGPGTRLTVT.

This clonotype turned up a few times. The chain is built from TRBV10-1 and TRBJ1-1; unclear D gene. Germline V lookup: CDR1 WNHNN, CDR2 SYGVQD (reference sequence). The ends were cut back, 4 bases at V and 6 bases at J, with 12 bases in the middle. This CDR3 has 13 amino acids. CDR3 region: CASSVQVASEAFF. CDR3 in DNA: TGCGCCAGCAGTGTCCAAGTGGCCTCTGAAGCTTTCTTT.